Presented here are 14 T cell receptor beta chains from one specimen sequenced in a study of cytomegalovirus exposure and HLA in healthy donors. The method was immunoSEQ multiplex PCR; TCRdb's version includes in-frame clones alone and lacks a portion of them. The sample holds more than 110,000 clones; 94% are singletons and the top ten take approximately 2%. The sample taken for sequencing was PBMCs. The receptors stem from a young man in good health and CMV-seropositive.

This clone was seen only once. This sequence joins TRBV28 and TRBJ1-4, with D maybe TRBD1 (5 bases). The ends were cut back, 8 bases at V and 0 bases at J, with 7 bases in the middle. CDR1 is MDHEN and CDR2 is SYDVKM in the germline V gene. CDR3 size: 13 residues. In nucleotides, the CDR3 is TGTGCCAGCCTACAGGCAACTAATGAAAAACTGTTTTTT. Its translation: CASLQATNEKLFF.

The chain employs TRBV10-3 and TRBJ2-7; D perhaps matches TRBD2 (6 bases). The V end lost 10 bases, the J end lost 5 bases, and 24 bases lay between the germline ends. The CDR3 has 15 residues. The V gene's germline CDR1 is ENHRY and CDR2 SYGVKD. This CDR3 is CATGRQLTGVDEQYF. Written as DNA, the CDR3 is TGTGCCACCGGGCGACAGTTAACGGGGGTAGACGAGCAGTACTTC.

This chain joins TRBV13 and TRBJ2-7, with TRBD1 identical over 7 bases. V dropped 5 bases and J dropped 3; count of bases not matched to a gene: 7. This CDR3 has 14 residues. Germline assignment: CDR1 PRHDT and CDR2 FYEKMQ (reference sequence). This CDR3 is CASSTRQGSYEQYF. In DNA form, the CDR3 reads TGTGCCAGCAGCACCCGACAGGGAAGCTACGAGCAGTACTTC.

For the CDR3, the DNA is TGTGCCAGCAGCCTGGACAGGGGCCAAAACACCATATATTTT. Translating gives CASSLDRGQNTIYF. The J gene is TRBJ1-3, the V gene TRBV6-1; 9 nucleotides align to TRBD1. V shed 6 bases and J 6 bases; nucleotides not matched to a gene: 6. Germline CDR1 and CDR2: MNHNS and SASEGT. The CDR3 spans 14 residues.

This sequence joins TRBV6-1 and TRBJ1-6; weak D call: TRBD1 (6 bases). Germline V gene sequence: CDR1 MNHNS, CDR2 SASEGT. V was shortened by 3 bases and J by 9 bases, with 15 bases between the two germline ends. The CDR3 is 15 residues long. CDR3 protein: CASSDLQGIGSPLHF. CDR3 DNA sequence: TGTGCCAGCAGTGATCTACAGGGAATCGGTTCACCCCTCCACTTT.

The gene calls are TRBV2 and TRBJ2-5; weak D call: TRBD1 (5 bases). V dropped 4 bases and J dropped 5 bases, with 11 bases sitting between them. The germline gives CDR1 SNHLY, CDR2 FYNNEI. The CDR3 totals 13 residues. The CDR3 nucleotides are TGTGCCAGCAGTGTGACAGAGATGGAGACCCAGTACTTC. As protein: CASSVTEMETQYF.

This clone has just one count. The V gene is TRBV7-9, the J gene TRBJ1-1, with a weak D call TRBD1 (5 bases). The CDR3 has 14 amino acids. Deletions cut 4 bases from V and 3 bases from J, with 12 bases between. CDR1 is SEHNR and CDR2 is FQNEAQ in the germline V gene (reference sequence). The CDR3 protein is CASSSAGGDTEAFF. Here the CDR3 DNA reads TGTGCCAGCAGCTCCGCGGGGGGTGACACTGAAGCTTTCTTT.

This clone was seen only a few times. The chain recombines TRBV20-1 with TRBJ1-1, with 8 bases identical to TRBD1. Germline-derived CDR1 and CDR2 are DFQATT and SNEGSKA (reference sequence). The CDR3 length is 11 residues. The V segment lost 6 bases and the J segment 10 bases; nucleotides outside the gene matches: 7. CDR3 in amino acids: CSAGQEVAAFF. CDR3 bases: TGCAGTGCGGGACAGGAGGTTGCAGCTTTCTTT.

CDR3 coding DNA: TGTGCCAGCAGTGTGTCGGGGGGGCGCGGCACCCAGTACTTC. Translation: CASSVSGGRGTQYF. The V gene is TRBV2, the J gene TRBJ2-5, with 8 bases fitting TRBD2. CDR3 length: 14 amino acids. In germline, CDR1 is SNHLY, CDR2 FYNNEI. The V and J ends lost 4 bases and 8 bases, in that order; junction bases with no gene match: 9.

CDR3 sequence (DNA): TGTGCCAGCAGCACCGCCGGGACAGGGAGCCATGAGCAGTTCTTC. Translation gives CASSTAGTGSHEQFF. This chain joins TRBV28 and TRBJ2-1; 9 positions match TRBD1. The CDR3 covers 15 residues. V lost 6 bases, J lost 8 bases, and 11 bases stayed unmatched. CDR1 and CDR2 (germline): MDHEN, SYDVKM.

V usage is TRBV30 and J usage is TRBJ1-5; no clear D. The CDR3 spans 13 residues. The V and J ends lost 3 bases and 4 bases respectively, with 10 bases between them. The V gene's germline CDR1 is GTSNPN and CDR2 SVGIG (reference sequence). CDR3 residues: CAWSPAGNQPQHF. The DNA for the CDR3 is TGTGCCTGGAGCCCAGCGGGGAATCAGCCCCAGCATTTT.

This clone is a singleton in its sample. The chain is built from TRBV5-1 and TRBJ1-2; D uncertain. This CDR3 is built from 14 residues. Germline CDR1 is SGHRS and CDR2 is YFSETQ. V was trimmed by 0 bases and J by 2 bases, leaving 8 bases between them. CDR3 loop: CASSLEAANYGYTF. DNA of the CDR3: TGCGCCAGCAGCTTGGAGGCGGCCAACTATGGCTACACCTTC.

J is TRBJ2-1 and V is TRBV7-3; 14 nucleotides agree with TRBD2. The germline V gene has CDR1 SGHTA and CDR2 FQGTGA. This CDR3 is built from 16 residues. Losses at the gene ends were 5 bases for V and 9 bases for J; bases not matched to a gene: 9. The CDR3: CASSPRGLAGVGEQFF. The DNA of the CDR3 is TGTGCCAGCAGCCCCCGGGGACTAGCGGGAGTTGGTGAGCAGTTCTTC. Together with reference TRBV7-3 and TRBJ2-1, the CDR3 gives the full variable domain: GAGVSQTPSNKVTEKGKYVELRCDPISGHTALYWYRQSLGQGPEFLIYFQGTGAADDSGLPNDRFFAVRPEGSVSTLKIQRTERGDSAVYLCASSPRGLAGVGEQFFGPGTRLTVL.

The V gene is TRBV27, the J gene TRBJ2-7; D unclear. CDR1 MNHEY and CDR2 SMNVEV come from the germline V gene (reference sequence). Trimming pared 3 bases from V and 5 bases from J, leaving 14 bases between. This CDR3 contains 14 residues. CDR3 sequence (DNA): TGTGCCAGCAGTTTGACGACTCCCCCCCACGAGCAGTACTTC. This translates into CASSLTTPPHEQYF.